A single sample gave rise to the 8 T cell receptor beta chains below, sequenced in a study of T cells in Graves' hyperthyroidism and ophthalmopathy (dated by TCRdb to the late 2010s). The receptor library was made with multiplex PCR. The listed sequencing device is Illumina HiSeq 2000. The TCR beta CDR3 regions were amplified from RNA transcripts. The TCR CDR3 was subjected to a first round of RT-PCR using the HTBI primer set and the Qiagen OneStep RT-PCR kit. The public reads were quality trimmed at Q25 with fastp and then assembled into clones with MiXCR by TCRdb, keeping productive beta chains. Each CDR3 protein gets just one entry, which takes the most common genes and DNA from the rows behind it. This sample has fewer than 800,000 distinct CDR3 sequences in its table, and about a sixth of those were observed once. Around 7.7% of the sample goes to the ten largest clones. The source material was blood. All receptors come from a man younger than 30 with Graves' hyperthyroidism.

This chain uses TRBV27 with TRBJ1-2, with D possibly matching TRBD1 (6 bases). CDR1 is MNHEY, CDR2 SMNVEV, per germline (reference sequence). The CDR3 is made up of 13 amino acids. Trimming removed 8 bases from V and 5 bases from J, with 15 bases in between. This CDR3 is CASRLGGGYGYTF. The CDR3 DNA reads TGTGCCAGCCGGCTCGGAGGGGGATATGGCTACACCTTC.

This clonotype was observed a few times. The CDR3 DNA reads as TGTGCCATCAGGCCTACAGGGGGAAGGTCCTACGAGCAGTACTTC. Translation gives CAIRPTGGRSYEQYF. This sequence joins TRBV10-3 and TRBJ2-7; TRBD1 matches at 8 bases. The CDR3 contains 15 residues. V shed 6 bases and J 1 base; nucleotides not matched to a gene: 8. Germline V gene lookup returns CDR1 ENHRY and CDR2 SYGVKD.

CDR3: CASGLVGLAGGGLYNEQFF. CDR3 in DNA: TGTGCTAGTGGTTTGGTCGGACTAGCGGGAGGCGGTTTGTACAATGAGCAGTTCTTC. The chain uses TRBV12-5 and TRBJ2-1, with TRBD2 matching 14 bases. The CDR3 has 19 amino acids. The germline gives CDR1 LGHNT, CDR2 FRNRAP. The junction had 8 bases not matched to a gene; V was cut back by 0 bases and J by 4 bases.

This clonotype appeared many times. The V gene is TRBV11-2, the J gene TRBJ2-7; TRBD2 matches at 8 bases. V shed 0 bases, J shed 0 bases, and the junction held 7 bases outside the gene matches. The CDR3 has 17 residues. Germline CDR1 is SGHAT and CDR2 is FQNNGV. The CDR3 reads CASSLDGASGSSYEQYF. Here the CDR3 DNA reads TGTGCCAGCAGCTTAGATGGGGCTAGCGGGTCCTCCTACGAGCAGTACTTC.

At least ten counts were recorded for this clonotype. The chain joins TRBV7-9 to TRBJ1-2; D uncertain. This CDR3 is built from 11 residues. From germline, CDR1 is SEHNR and CDR2 FQNEAQ (reference sequence). With 4 bases removed from V and 10 bases from J, the gap between germline ends came to 10 bases. The CDR3 sequence: CASSYGDVYTF. For the CDR3, the DNA is TGTGCCAGCAGCTACGGAGATGTCTACACCTTC.

This clonotype has ten or more counts. J is TRBJ2-7 and V is TRBV6-1; D remains ambiguous. Trimming removed 3 bases at V and 4 bases at J, with 16 bases between. Per germline, CDR1 MNHNS and CDR2 SASEGT. This CDR3 region has 15 residues. CDR3 sequence reads: CASSDLGGVLYEQYF. DNA for the CDR3: TGTGCCAGCAGTGACCTAGGTGGGGTGCTTTACGAGCAGTACTTC.

Many counts were recorded for this clonotype. The CDR3 protein is CASTLKMERGKYEQYF. The CDR3 DNA follows: TGTGCCAGCACCCTGAAGATGGAGCGGGGGAAATACGAGCAGTACTTC. V gene TRBV28 combines with J gene TRBJ2-7; TRBD2 matches 8 bases. The CDR3 has 16 amino acids. CDR1 is MDHEN, CDR2 SYDVKM, per germline. Trimming took 7 bases from V and 4 from J; bases not matched to a gene: 15.

This clonotype was counted a few times. The chain is built from TRBV7-9 and TRBJ1-2; 8 nucleotides agree with TRBD1. After removal of 3 bases from V and 7 bases from J, the junction contained 1 base not matched to a gene. This CDR3 comprises 12 residues. The germline gives CDR1 SEHNR, CDR2 FQNEAQ (reference sequence). This chain's CDR3 is CASSFGQGGYTF. The CDR3 DNA reads as TGTGCCAGCAGCTTTGGACAGGGTGGCTACACCTTC. Full variable domain (remainder filled in from reference TRBV7-9 and TRBJ1-2): DTGVSQNPRHKITKRGQNVTFRCDPISEHNRLYWYRQTLGQGPEFLTYFQNEAQLEKSRLLSDRFSAERPKGSFSTLEIQRTEQGDSAMYLCASSFGQGGYTFGSGTRLTVV.